The 3 T cell receptor beta chains listed next were all sequenced from one sample in a study of T cell responses to AZD1222 COVID-19 vaccine. Only in-frame clones appear in the TCRdb table, and some are missing; sequencing was by immunoSEQ multiplex PCR. The data hold about 130,000 clones, with approximately 85% observed a single time. Specimen: peripheral blood, collected on day 0 of AZD1222 vaccination. These receptors all stem from an adult in good health.

The DNA for the CDR3 is TGTGCCAGCAGCCAGTATGTGGGACAGGGAGATGGCTACACCTTC. Its translation: CASSQYVGQGDGYTF. This rearrangement joins TRBV7-8 to TRBJ1-2, with 9 bases lining up with TRBD1. Trimming took 5 bases from V and 6 from J; bases not matched to a gene: 10. Per germline, CDR1 SGHVS and CDR2 FQNEAQ. The CDR3 spans 15 residues.

The chain combines TRBV7-2 with TRBJ1-6; D not certain. V lost 5 bases and J 7 bases, leaving 12 bases between the germline ends. The germline V gene has CDR1 SGHTA and CDR2 FQGNSA. This CDR3 spans 14 amino acids. Here the CDR3 DNA reads TGTGCCAGCAGCCCTAGTGGGGTCAATTCACCCCTCCACTTT. Encoded protein: CASSPSGVNSPLHF.

This clone appeared a few times. This rearrangement joins TRBV7-2 to TRBJ2-7, with D tentatively TRBD1 or TRBD2 (5 bases each). CDR3 length: 14 residues. The germline V gene has CDR1 SGHTA and CDR2 FQGNSA. Trimming removed 1 base from V and 1 base from J, with 8 bases in between. The CDR3 DNA sequence: TGTGCCAGCAGCTTAGAGGGGAGATCCTACGAGCAGTACTTC. It specifies CASSLEGRSYEQYF.